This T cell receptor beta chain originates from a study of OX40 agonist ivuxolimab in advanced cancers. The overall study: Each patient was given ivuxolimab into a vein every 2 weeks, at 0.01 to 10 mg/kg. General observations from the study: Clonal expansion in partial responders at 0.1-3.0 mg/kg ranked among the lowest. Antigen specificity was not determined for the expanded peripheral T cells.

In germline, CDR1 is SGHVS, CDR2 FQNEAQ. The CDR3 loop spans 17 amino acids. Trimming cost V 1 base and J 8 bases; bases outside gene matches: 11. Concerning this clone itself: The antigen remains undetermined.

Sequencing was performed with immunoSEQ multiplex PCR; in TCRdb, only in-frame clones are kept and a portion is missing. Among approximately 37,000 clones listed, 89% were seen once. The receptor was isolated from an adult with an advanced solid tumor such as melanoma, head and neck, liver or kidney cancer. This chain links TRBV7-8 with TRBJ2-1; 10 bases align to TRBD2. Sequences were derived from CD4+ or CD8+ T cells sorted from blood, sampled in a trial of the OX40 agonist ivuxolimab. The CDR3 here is CASSLEVWLAGEDEQFF. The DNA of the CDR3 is TGTGCCAGCAGCTTAGAGGTGTGGCTAGCGGGAGAGGATGAGCAGTTCTTC.